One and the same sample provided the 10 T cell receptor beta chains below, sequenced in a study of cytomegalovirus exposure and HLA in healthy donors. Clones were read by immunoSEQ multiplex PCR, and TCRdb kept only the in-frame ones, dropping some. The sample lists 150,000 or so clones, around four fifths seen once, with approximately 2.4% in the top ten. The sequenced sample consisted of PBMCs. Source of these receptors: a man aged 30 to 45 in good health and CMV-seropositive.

CDR3 bases: TGTGCCAGCAGCTTGGGATGGACAGGCGAGCAGTACTTC. Translated: CASSLGWTGEQYF. The chain couples TRBV5-4 to TRBJ2-7, with 7 bases lining up with TRBD1. CDR3 length: 13 residues. Losses at the gene ends were 0 bases for V and 6 bases for J; bases not matched to a gene: 3. Looked up from germline, CDR1 is SGHNT and CDR2 is YYREEE (reference sequence).

The CDR3 nucleotides are TGTGCCAGCAGCTTAACAGGGGGCCGGAATAATTCACCCCTCCACTTT. It encodes CASSLTGGRNNSPLHF. V gene TRBV13 combines with J gene TRBJ1-6; 9 nucleotides line up with TRBD1. From germline, CDR1 is PRHDT and CDR2 FYEKMQ (reference sequence). The CDR3 is made up of 16 amino acids. V was clipped by 2 bases and J by 5 bases; unmatched bases: 4.

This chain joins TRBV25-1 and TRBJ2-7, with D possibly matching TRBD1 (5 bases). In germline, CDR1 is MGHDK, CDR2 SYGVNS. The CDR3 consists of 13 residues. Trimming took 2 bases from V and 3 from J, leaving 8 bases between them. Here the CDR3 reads CASSEQGYYEQYF. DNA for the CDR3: TGTGCCAGCAGTGAACAGGGCTACTACGAGCAGTACTTC.

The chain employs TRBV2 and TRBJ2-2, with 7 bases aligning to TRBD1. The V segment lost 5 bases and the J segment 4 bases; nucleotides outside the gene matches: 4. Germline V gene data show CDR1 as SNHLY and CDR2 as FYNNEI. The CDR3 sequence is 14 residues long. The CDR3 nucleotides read TGTGCCAGCAGTTGGGCAGGGGGCACCGGGGAGCTGTTTTTT. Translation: CASSWAGGTGELFF.

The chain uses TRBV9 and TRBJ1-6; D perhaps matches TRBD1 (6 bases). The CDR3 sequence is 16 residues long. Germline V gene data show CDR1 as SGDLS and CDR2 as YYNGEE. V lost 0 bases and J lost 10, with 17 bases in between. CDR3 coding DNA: TGTGCCAGCAGCGTAGAAAGAGCAGGGGTCGGGTCACCCCTCCACTTT. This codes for CASSVERAGVGSPLHF.

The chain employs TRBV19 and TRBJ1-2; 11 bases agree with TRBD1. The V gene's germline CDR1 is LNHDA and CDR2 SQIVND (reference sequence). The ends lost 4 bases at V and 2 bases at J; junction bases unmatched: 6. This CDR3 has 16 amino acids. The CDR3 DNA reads TGTGCCAGTAGTAAAGGACAGGGGGCGCGAAACTATGGCTACACCTTC. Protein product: CASSKGQGARNYGYTF.

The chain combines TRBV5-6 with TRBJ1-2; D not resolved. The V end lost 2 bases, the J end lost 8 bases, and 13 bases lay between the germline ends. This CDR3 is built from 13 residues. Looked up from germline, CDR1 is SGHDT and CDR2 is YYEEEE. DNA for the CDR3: TGTGCCAGCAGCTTAGCGACTGACGGAGGCTACACCTTC. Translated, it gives CASSLATDGGYTF.

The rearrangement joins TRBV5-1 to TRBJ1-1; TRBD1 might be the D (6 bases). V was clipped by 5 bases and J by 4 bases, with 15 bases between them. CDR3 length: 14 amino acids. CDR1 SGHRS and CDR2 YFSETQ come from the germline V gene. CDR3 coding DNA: TGCGCCAGCAGGGATGGGGGACACCTCACTGAAGCTTTCTTT. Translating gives CASRDGGHLTEAFF. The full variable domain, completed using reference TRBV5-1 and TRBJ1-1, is KAGVTQTPRYLIKTRGQQVTLSCSPISGHRSVSWYQQTPGQGLQFLFEYFSETQRNKGNFPGRFSGRQFSNSRSEMNVSTLELGDSALYLCASRDGGHLTEAFFGQGTRLTVV.

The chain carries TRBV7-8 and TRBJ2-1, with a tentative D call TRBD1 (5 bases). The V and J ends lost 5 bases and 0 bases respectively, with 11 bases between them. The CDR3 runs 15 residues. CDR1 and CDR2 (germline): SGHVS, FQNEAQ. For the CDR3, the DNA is TGTGCCAGCAGCCAGGGCCCTCGCTCCTACAATGAGCAGTTCTTC. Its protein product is CASSQGPRSYNEQFF.

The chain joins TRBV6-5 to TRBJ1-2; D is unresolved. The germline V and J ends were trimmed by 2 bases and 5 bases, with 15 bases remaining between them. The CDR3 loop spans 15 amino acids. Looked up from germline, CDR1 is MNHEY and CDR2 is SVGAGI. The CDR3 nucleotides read TGTGCCAGCAGTTACGAGACTGGCCAGTCTTATGGCTACACCTTC. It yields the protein CASSYETGQSYGYTF.